The T cell receptor (beta chain) described here comes from a study of Ad26.COV2.S vaccination and SARS-CoV-2 variants. The wider study: Once or twice, 56 days apart, Ad26.COV2.S was delivered intramuscularly. Findings and caveats of the study: Recipients of vaccine and of placebo showed similar breadth of their non-spike TCR repertoires.

Treatment: around 19 received Ad26.COV2.S at low or high dose, single or two shots; roughly five received placebo; per-sample allocation not given. The samples date from day 63 after the first vaccine or placebo injection. About this clone itself: The antigen remains unidentified.

Assay used: immunoSEQ multiplex PCR; TCRdb lists only in-frame clones, some missing. The sample lists about 480,000 clones, approximately 88% seen once, with 9.5% to 15% in the top ten. Per the germline V gene, CDR1 is LNHDA and CDR2 is SQIVND (reference sequence). With 5 bases removed from V and 2 bases from J, the gap between germline ends came to 9 bases. CDR3 length equals 13 residues. This clonotype was sampled from a person aged 18-60 years who received the Ad26.COV2.S COVID-19 vaccine or a placebo. The sequences come from peripheral blood, collected in a trial of Ad26.COV2.S vaccine versus placebo. J is TRBJ2-5 and V is TRBV19; D not certain. The CDR3 reads CASSVRLQETQYF. The CDR3, as DNA: TGTGCCAGTAGTGTTCGTCTTCAAGAGACCCAGTACTTC.